Below, one T cell receptor beta chain is given with its context. Its antigen is still unknown. These data are taken from a study of CD8+ T cells in alopecia areata. Broader study findings: An increase in clonality over normal scalp was evident in lesional scalp, especially alopecia totalis/universalis.

Germline values: CDR1 SGHDN, CDR2 FVKESK. V was pared by 1 base and J by 4 bases, with 4 bases between. CDR3 length equals 12 residues. Sorting from PBMCs produced CD4+ and CD8+ T cells. RNA extraction and reverse transcription yielded cDNA as sequencing template. The protocol was immunoSEQ multiplex PCR, while the TCRdb copy is restricted to in-frame clones and leaves out a portion. The profile shows about 64,000 clones, roughly two fifths of them singletons. Sequenced sample: NKG2D-low CD8+ T cells sorted from blood. The receptor's source is a human donor with alopecia areata. The rearrangement links TRBV14 to TRBJ1-1; D gene uncertain. The CDR3 spells CASSQAGTEAFF. DNA for the CDR3: TGTGCCAGCAGCCAAGCCGGCACTGAAGCTTTCTTT.